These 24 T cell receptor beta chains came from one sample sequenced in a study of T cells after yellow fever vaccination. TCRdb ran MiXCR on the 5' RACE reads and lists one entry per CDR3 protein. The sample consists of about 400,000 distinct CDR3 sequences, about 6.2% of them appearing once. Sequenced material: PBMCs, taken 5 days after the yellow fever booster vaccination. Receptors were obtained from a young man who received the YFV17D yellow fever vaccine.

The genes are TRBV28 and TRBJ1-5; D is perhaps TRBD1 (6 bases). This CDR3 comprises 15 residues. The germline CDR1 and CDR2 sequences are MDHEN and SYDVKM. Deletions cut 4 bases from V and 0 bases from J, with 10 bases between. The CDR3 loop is CASSSQGSSNQPQHF. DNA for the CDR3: TGTGCCAGCAGTTCCCAGGGGTCTAGCAATCAGCCCCAGCATTTT.

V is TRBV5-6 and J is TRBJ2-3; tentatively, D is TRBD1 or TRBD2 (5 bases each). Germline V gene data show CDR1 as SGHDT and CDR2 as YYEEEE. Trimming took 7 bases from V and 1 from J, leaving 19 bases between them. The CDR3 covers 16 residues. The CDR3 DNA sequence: TGTGCCAGCCACGGGGTGTGGCAGGGACGCACAGATACGCAGTATTTT. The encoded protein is CASHGVWQGRTDTQYF.

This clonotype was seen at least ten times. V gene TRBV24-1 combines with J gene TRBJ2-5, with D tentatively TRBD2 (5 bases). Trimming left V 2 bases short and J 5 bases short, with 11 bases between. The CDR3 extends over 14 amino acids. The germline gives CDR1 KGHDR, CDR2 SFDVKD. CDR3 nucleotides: TGTGCCACCAGTGATTCCGGGGTTTCGGAGACCCAGTACTTC. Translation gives CATSDSGVSETQYF.

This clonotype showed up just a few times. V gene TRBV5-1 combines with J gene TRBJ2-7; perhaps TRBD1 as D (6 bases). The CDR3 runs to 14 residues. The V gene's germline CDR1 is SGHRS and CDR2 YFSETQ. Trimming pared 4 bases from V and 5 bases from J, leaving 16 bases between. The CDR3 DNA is TGCGCCAGCAGCACCGCAGGGGCTTTCAACGAGCAGTACTTC. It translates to CASSTAGAFNEQYF.

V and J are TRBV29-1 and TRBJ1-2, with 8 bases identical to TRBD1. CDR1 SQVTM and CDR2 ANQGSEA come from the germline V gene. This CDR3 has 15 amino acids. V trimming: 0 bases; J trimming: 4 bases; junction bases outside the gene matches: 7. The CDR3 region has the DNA TGCAGCGTTGAAGATCGACAGGGGCTGATCTATGGCTACACCTTC. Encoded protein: CSVEDRQGLIYGYTF. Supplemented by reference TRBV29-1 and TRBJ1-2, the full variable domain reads SAVISQKPSRDICQRGTSLTIQCQVDSQVTMMFWYRQQPGQSLTLIATANQGSEATYESGFVIDKFPISRPNLTFSTLTVSNMSPEDSSIYLCSVEDRQGLIYGYTFGSGTRLTVV.

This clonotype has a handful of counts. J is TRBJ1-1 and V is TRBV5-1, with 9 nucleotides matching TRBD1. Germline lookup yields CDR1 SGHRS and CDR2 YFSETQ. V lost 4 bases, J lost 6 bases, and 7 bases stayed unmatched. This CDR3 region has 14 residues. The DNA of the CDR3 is TGCGCCAGCAGCCCCGACAGGGGGAGGGCTGAAGCTTTCTTT. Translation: CASSPDRGRAEAFF.

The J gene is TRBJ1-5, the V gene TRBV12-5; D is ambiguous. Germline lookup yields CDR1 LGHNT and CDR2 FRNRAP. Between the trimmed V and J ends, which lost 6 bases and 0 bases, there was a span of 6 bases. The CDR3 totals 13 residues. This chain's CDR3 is CASGSLSNQPQHF. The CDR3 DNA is TGTGCTAGTGGATCCCTTAGCAATCAGCCCCAGCATTTT.

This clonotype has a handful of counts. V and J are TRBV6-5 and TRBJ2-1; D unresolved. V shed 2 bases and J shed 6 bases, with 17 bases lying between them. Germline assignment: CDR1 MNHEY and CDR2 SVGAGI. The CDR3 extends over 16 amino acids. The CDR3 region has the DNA TGTGCCAGCAGTTACGGGCTAAGTGGGTTCCGCAATGAGCAGTTCTTC. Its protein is CASSYGLSGFRNEQFF.

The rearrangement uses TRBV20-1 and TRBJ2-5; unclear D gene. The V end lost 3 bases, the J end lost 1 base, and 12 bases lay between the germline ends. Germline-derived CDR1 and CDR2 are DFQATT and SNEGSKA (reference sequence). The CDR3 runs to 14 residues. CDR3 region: CSAREISTQETQYF. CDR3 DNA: TGCAGTGCTAGGGAGATTAGCACCCAAGAGACCCAGTACTTC.

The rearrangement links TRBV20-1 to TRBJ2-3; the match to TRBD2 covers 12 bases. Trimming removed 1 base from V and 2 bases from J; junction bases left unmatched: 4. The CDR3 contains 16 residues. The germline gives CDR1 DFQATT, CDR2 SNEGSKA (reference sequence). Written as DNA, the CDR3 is TGCAGTGCTAGAGTCGGACTAGCGGGGCACACAGATACGCAGTATTTT. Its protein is CSARVGLAGHTDTQYF.

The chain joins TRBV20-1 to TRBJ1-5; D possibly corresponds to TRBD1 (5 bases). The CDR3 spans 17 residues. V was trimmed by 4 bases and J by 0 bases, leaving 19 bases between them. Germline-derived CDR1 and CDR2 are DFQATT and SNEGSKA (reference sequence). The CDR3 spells CSATRAGTIYSNQPQHF. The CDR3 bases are TGCAGTGCTACCCGGGCGGGGACGATCTATAGCAATCAGCCCCAGCATTTT.

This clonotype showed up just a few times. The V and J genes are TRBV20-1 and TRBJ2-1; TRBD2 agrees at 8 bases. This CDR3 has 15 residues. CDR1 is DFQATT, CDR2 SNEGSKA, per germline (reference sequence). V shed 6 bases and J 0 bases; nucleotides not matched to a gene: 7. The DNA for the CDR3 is TGCAGTGCCCAGCGGGGGCAACCCTCCTACAATGAGCAGTTCTTC. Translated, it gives CSAQRGQPSYNEQFF.

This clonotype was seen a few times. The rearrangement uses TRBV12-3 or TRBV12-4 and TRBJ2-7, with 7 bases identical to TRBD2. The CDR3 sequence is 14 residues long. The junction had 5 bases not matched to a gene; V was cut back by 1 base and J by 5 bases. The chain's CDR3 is CASSLGGSFDEQYF. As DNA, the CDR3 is TGTGCCAGCAGTTTAGGCGGGAGTTTCGACGAGCAGTACTTC.

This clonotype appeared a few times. CDR3 residues: CASQAAGYTF. The DNA of the CDR3 is TGTGCCAGCCAGGCCGCTGGCTACACCTTC. The chain is built from TRBV6-6 and TRBJ1-2; D gene unclear. The V and J ends lost 8 bases and 7 bases respectively, with 8 bases between them. CDR1 MNHNY and CDR2 SVGAGI come from the germline V gene (reference sequence). CDR3 length: 10 amino acids.

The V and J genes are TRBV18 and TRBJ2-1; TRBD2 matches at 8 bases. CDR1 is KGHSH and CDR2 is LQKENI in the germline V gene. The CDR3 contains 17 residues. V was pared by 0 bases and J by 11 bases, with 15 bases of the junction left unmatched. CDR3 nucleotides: TGTGCCAGCTCACCACCTGCTGTAGCGGGACTTTGGGATAAGCAGTTCTTC. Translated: CASSPPAVAGLWDKQFF.

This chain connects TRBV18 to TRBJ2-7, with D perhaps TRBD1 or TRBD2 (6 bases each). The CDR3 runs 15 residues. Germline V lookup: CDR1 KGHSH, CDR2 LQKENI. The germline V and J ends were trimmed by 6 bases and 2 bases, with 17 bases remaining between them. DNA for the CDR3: TGTGCCAGCTCCCCTGGGGGCGGACTAACCTACGAGCAGTACTTC. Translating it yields CASSPGGGLTYEQYF.

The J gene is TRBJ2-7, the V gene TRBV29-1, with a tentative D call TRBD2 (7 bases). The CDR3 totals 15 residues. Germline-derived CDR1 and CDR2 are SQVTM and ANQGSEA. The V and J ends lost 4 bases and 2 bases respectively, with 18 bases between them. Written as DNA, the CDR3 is TGCAGCGTTGGAGGGGTCGGGGGGCGAGCCTACGAGCAGTACTTC. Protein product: CSVGGVGGRAYEQYF.

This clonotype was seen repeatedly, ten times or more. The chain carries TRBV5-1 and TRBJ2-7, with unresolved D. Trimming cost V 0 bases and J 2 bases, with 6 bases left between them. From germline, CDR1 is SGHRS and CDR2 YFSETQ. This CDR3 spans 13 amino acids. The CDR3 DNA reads TGCGCCAGCAGCTTGGGTGGAACCTACGAGCAGTACTTC. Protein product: CASSLGGTYEQYF.

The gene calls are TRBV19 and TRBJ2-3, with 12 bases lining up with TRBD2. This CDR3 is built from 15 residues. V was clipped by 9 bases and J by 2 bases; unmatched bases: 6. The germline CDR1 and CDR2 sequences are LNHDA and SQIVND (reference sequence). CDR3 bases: TGTGCCAGCCAAGGACTAGCGGGACCCACAGATACGCAGTATTTT. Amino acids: CASQGLAGPTDTQYF.

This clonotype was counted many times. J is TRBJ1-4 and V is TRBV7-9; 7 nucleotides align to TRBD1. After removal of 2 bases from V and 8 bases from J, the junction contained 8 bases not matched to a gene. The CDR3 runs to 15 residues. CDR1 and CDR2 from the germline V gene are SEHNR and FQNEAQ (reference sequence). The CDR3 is CASSLPKGGSEKLFF. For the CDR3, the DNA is TGTGCCAGCAGCTTACCTAAAGGGGGCTCCGAAAAACTGTTTTTT.

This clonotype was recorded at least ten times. CDR3 residues: CASSRTLETQYF. The DNA of the CDR3 is TGCGCCAGCAGCCGGACCCTGGAGACCCAGTACTTC. J is TRBJ2-5 and V is TRBV5-1; D is undetermined. The length of the CDR3 is 12 residues. V lost 4 bases and J 5 bases, leaving 9 bases between the germline ends. Germline values: CDR1 SGHRS, CDR2 YFSETQ.

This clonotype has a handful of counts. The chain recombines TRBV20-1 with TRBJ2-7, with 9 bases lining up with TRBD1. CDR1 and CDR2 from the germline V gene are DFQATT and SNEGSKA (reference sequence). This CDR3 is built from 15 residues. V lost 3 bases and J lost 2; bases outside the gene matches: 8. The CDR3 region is CSARPTGGLTYEQYF. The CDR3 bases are TGCAGTGCTAGGCCTACAGGGGGCTTGACCTACGAGCAGTACTTC.

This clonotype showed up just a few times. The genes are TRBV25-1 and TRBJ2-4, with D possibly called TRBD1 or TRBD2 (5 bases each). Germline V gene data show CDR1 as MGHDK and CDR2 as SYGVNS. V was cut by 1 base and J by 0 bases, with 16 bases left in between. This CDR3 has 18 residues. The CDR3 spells CASSEWDGPPIAKNIQYF. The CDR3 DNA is TGTGCCAGCAGTGAATGGGACGGACCACCTATAGCCAAAAACATTCAGTACTTC.

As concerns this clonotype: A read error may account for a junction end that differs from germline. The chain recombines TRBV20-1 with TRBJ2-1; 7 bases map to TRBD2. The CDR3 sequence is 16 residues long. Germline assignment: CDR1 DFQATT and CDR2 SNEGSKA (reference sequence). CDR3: CCASSGASGNYNEQFF. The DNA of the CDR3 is TGCTGTGCTAGTTCCGGGGCTAGCGGAAACTACAATGAGCAGTTCTTC.